Following are 3 T cell receptor beta chains from one sample sequenced in a study of PD-L1 blockade in urothelial cancer. The time point is: peripheral blood 6 weeks after treatment start. Method: immunoSEQ multiplex PCR; TCRdb's copy keeps in-frame clones and lacks some. The profile covers about 76,000 clones, with 75% to 95% appearing a single time and roughly 0.9% taken by the ten largest. The specimen was PBMCs, collected around atezolizumab (anti-PD-L1) treatment. These TCRs come from a woman of 80 years or more with urothelial cancer.

The chain employs TRBV14 and TRBJ2-1, with TRBD2 matching 9 bases. J gave up 12 bases and V 2 bases, and 8 bases lay outside the gene matches. The CDR3 totals 14 residues. Germline loops: CDR1 SGHDN, CDR2 FVKESK. In DNA, the CDR3 is TGTGCCAGCAGCCAAATGGCGGGAGGGCCGGGGCAGTTCTTC. It encodes CASSQMAGGPGQFF.

V usage is TRBV30 and J usage is TRBJ2-1; 10 bases agree with TRBD2. The CDR3 extends over 15 amino acids. After removal of 1 base from V and 9 bases from J, the junction contained 9 bases not matched to a gene. CDR1 and CDR2 (germline): GTSNPN, SVGIG (reference sequence). CDR3 region: CAWSAISGRLGEQFF. For the CDR3, the DNA is TGTGCCTGGAGTGCGATTAGCGGGAGGTTAGGTGAGCAGTTCTTC.

The chain recombines TRBV7-8 with TRBJ2-1; TRBD2 is a possible D gene (5 bases). CDR3 length: 15 amino acids. Looked up from germline, CDR1 is SGHVS and CDR2 is FQNEAQ. The V end lost 3 bases, the J end lost 0 bases, and 9 bases lay between the germline ends. The CDR3 region is CASSFQGSSYNEQFF. CDR3 nucleotides: TGTGCCAGCAGCTTTCAAGGGAGCTCCTACAATGAGCAGTTCTTC.